The text below deals with one T cell receptor beta chain. Its recognized antigen is unknown. There are no base qualities to consult, and no much larger clone falls within one base. The data belong to a study of T cells in Graves' hyperthyroidism and ophthalmopathy (dated by TCRdb to the late 2010s). Notes on the research overall: Peripheral blood was collected at initial diagnosis, before any treatment. TCR V-J signatures able to tell the groups apart were searched for in a discovery cohort of some 97 patients, of whom around 43 had Graves' ophthalmopathy and roughly 57 had stable Graves' hyperthyroidism. An independent validation cohort of 18 to 20 hyperthyroidism patients and about 16 patients who later progressed to ophthalmopathy tested prospective prediction of ophthalmopathy. The approximately 90 discovery patients were divided at random into training and test sets in a 7:3 ratio. The study also compared thyroid tissue and blood T-cell repertoires from 5 to 7 Graves' hyperthyroidism patients. After sampling, hyperthyroidism patients received methimazole starting at 30 mg daily, and ophthalmopathy patients received high-dose intravenous methylprednisolone. TCR Vbeta CDR3 sequencing of approximately 140 peripheral blood samples (43 ophthalmopathy, roughly 74 hyperthyroidism and approximately 17 progressor patients) is reported in the paper.

The full study reports these points: No statistical method was used to fix the sample size in advance, and group allocation was not hidden from the investigators. In validation, the model predicted progression to ophthalmopathy with roughly 70% sensitivity and roughly 72% specificity, a median of about 6.7 months before onset. A 13 V-J signature model separated ophthalmopathy from stable hyperthyroidism, with 87.88% sensitivity and approximately 81% specificity in cross-validation and 80%/75% in testing. Most expanded thyroid clonotypes (frequency above 0.001) were also detected in blood, suggesting blood repertoires may reflect thyroid immune responses.

The CDR3 covers 14 residues, taking in both the cysteine and the phenylalanine. Only the CDR3 portion is preserved as DNA: 42 bases, with reading frame beginning at the first base. For CDR1 and CDR2, the germline V gene lists MGHRA and YSYEKL. Trimming removed 5 bases from V and 3 bases from J; the gene matches leave 3 bases unexplained. Graves' hyperthyroidism was defined as stable when no progression to ophthalmopathy occurred over 18 months of follow-up. Hyperthyroidism patients were newly diagnosed, with disease duration under 2 months, and aged 18 to 65 years. Any patient with an uncontrolled infection, another autoimmune disease, pregnancy or lactation was excluded. Diagnoses were based on clinical symptoms, serum thyroxine and TRAb, thyroid ultrasound and orbital computed tomography. PBMCs were isolated from about 10 ml of fresh peripheral blood by Ficoll-Paque density gradient centrifugation. Total RNA was extracted with Trizol reagent, and quality was checked on an Agilent 2100 Bioanalyzer.

The TCR beta CDR3 regions were amplified from RNA transcripts. For the first round of RT-PCR on the TCR CDR3, the HTBI primer set was used together with the Qiagen OneStep RT-PCR kit. Libraries were constructed in a second round of multiplex PCR, after which size selection and purification were performed. Paired-end sequencing of the libraries was performed with 100 bp reads on an Illumina HiSeq2000. The source study handled its data this way. SOAPnuke was used to process the raw data, removing reads that contained adapters or uncalled bases, had a mean Phred below 15, or lacked an exact match to the constant primer or identifier. COPE v1.2.5 was used to merge the high-quality paired reads, and each unique nucleotide sequence was defined as a clonotype. MiTCR v1.1 was used to align the clonotypes against IMGT TRBV, TRBD and TRBJ reference segments. The analysis included only V-J combinations with a frequency above 0.0001, which together covered more than 98% of the repertoires. The TCS score was defined as F50 (clonal expansion) divided by E x V (chaos), with BLOSUM62-based TCRdist calculated between CDR3 peptides within each V-J. Welch's t-statistics and random forest reduced 500 to 650 V-J features to 10 to 15, which were used in a naive Bayes classifier (R e1071). The public reads were run again by TCRdb, first through fastp at Q25 and then through MiXCR, and only productive beta chains were kept. When rows share a CDR3 protein, they turn into one entry using the most common DNA and genes. In this record, the V and J calls reflect TCRdb's handling and not the investigators' own analysis. The sample table holds a few hundred thousand distinct CDR3 sequences, of which 12% to 15% were seen once. 14% of the sample goes to the ten largest clones.

This clonotype was sampled from a woman in her thirties or forties with Graves' hyperthyroidism. The chain employs TRBV4-1 and TRBJ2-5, with 10 bases aligning to TRBD2. The sequenced sample was blood. CDR3 sequence: CASSYLAGEETQYF. Here is the DNA: TGCGCCAGCAGCTACCTAGCGGGAGAAGAGACCCAGTACTTC.